A single sample is the source of the 3 T cell receptor beta chains below, sequenced in a study of control samples from healthy donors and cancer patients. Assay used: immunoSEQ multiplex PCR; TCRdb lists only in-frame clones, some missing. Here the sample spans some 150,000 clones, 90% to 95% being singletons. Sample: blood. The receptors stem from a woman in her 30s in good health.

This clone showed up many times. The same CDR3 also results from other DNA sequences found in this sample. The J gene is TRBJ1-2, the V gene TRBV12-3 or TRBV12-4, with a weak D call TRBD1 (5 bases). V lost 1 base and J lost 4, with 7 bases in between. CDR3 length equals 13 residues. In DNA form, the CDR3 reads TGTGCCAGCAGTTTAGGACAGCCCTATGGCTACACCTTC. Residues: CASSLGQPYGYTF.

The chain joins TRBV13 to TRBJ2-7; 7 nucleotides line up with TRBD1. With 5 bases clipped from V and 5 bases from J, the junction kept 12 bases outside the gene matches. Germline V gene data show CDR1 as PRHDT and CDR2 as FYEKMQ (reference sequence). The CDR3 sequence is 15 residues long. The CDR3 sequence is CASSLLRQGFHEQYF. For the CDR3, the DNA is TGTGCCAGCAGCCTCCTTAGACAGGGTTTCCACGAGCAGTACTTC.

The chain has TRBV6-1 and TRBJ1-5, with a tentative D call TRBD1 (6 bases). The germline V and J ends were trimmed by 3 bases and 2 bases, with 11 bases remaining between them. Germline V gives CDR1 MNHNS, CDR2 SASEGT. The CDR3 contains 15 residues. In nucleotides, the CDR3 is TGTGCCAGCAGTGACAGGGGTTTGGGCAATCAGCCCCAGCATTTT. This encodes CASSDRGLGNQPQHF.